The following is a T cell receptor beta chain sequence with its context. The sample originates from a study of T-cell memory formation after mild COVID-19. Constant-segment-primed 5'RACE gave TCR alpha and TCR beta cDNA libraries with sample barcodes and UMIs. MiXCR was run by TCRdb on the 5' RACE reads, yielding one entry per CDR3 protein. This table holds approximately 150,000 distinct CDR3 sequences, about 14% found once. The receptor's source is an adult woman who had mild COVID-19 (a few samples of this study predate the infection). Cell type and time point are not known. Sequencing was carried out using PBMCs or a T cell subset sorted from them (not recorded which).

DNA for the CDR3: TGTGCCATCAGTGATCACGGGACCGGGGAGCTGTTTTTT. It specifies CAISDHGTGELFF. This chain connects TRBV10-3 to TRBJ2-2; D call uncertain. Germline V lookup: CDR1 ENHRY, CDR2 SYGVKD. This CDR3 spans 13 amino acids. With 3 bases removed from V and 5 bases from J, the gap between germline ends came to 7 bases.